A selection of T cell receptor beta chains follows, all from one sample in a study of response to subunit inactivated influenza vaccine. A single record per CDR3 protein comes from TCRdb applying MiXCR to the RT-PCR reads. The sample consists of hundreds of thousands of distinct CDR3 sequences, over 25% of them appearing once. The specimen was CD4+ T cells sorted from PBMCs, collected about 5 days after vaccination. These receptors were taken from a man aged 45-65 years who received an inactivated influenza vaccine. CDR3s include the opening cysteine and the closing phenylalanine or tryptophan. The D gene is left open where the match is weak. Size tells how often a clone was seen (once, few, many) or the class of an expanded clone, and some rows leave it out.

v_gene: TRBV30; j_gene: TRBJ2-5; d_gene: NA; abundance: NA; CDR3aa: CAWSVRPGQETQYF; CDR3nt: TGTGCCTGGAGTGTTCGACCGGGACAAGAGACCCAGTACTTC
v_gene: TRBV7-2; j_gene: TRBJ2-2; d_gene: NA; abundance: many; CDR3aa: CASSSYTGELFF; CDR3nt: TGTGCCAGCAGCTCCTACACCGGGGAGCTGTTTTTT
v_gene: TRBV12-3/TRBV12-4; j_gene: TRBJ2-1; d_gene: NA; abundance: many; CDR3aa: CASSYGGGRNEQFF; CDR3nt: TGTGCCAGCAGTTATGGTGGGGGGAGAAATGAGCAGTTCTTC
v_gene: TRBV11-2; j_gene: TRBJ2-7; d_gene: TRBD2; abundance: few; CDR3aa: CASSYRTSGQSYEQYF; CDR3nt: TGTGCCAGCAGCTATAGGACTAGCGGGCAGTCCTACGAGCAGTACTTC
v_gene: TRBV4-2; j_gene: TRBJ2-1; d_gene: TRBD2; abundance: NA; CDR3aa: CASSQDQREEHNEQFF; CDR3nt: TGTGCCAGCAGCCAAGACCAGCGGGAGGAGCACAATGAGCAGTTCTTC
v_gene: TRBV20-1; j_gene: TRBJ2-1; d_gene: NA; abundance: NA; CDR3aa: CSAISSTNRNEQFF; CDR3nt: TGCAGTGCTATTAGCTCAACTAACCGCAATGAGCAGTTCTTC
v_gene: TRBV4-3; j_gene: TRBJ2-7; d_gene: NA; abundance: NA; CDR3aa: CASSQDLGPEQYF; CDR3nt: TGCGCCAGCAGCCAAGATCTGGGTCCCGAGCAGTACTTC
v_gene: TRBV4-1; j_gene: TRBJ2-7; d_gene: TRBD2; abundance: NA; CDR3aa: CASSLGLAGALAYEQYF; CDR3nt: TGCGCCAGCAGCTTAGGACTAGCGGGGGCCTTAGCCTACGAGCAGTACTTC
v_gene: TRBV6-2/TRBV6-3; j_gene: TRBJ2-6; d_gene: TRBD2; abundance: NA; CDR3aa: CASTYGGGAGGANVLTF; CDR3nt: TGTGCCAGCACCTACGGGGGGGGCGCCGGTGGGGCCAACGTCCTGACTTTC
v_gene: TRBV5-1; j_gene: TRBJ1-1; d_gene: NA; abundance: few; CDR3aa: CASSGSLGKNTEAFF; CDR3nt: TGCGCCAGCAGCGGATCACTAGGGAAGAACACTGAAGCTTTCTTT
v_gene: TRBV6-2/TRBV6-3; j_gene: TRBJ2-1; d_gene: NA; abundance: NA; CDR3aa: CASSYSYNYNEQFF; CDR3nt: TGTGCCAGCAGTTACTCGTACAACTACAATGAGCAGTTCTTC
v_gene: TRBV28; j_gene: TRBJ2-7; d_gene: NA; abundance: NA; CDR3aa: CASSDHTYEQYF; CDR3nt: TGTGCCAGTTCCGACCATACCTACGAGCAGTACTTC
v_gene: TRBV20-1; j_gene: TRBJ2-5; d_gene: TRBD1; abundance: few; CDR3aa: CSARDLGQGALETQYF; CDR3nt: TGCAGTGCTAGAGATCTAGGGCAGGGGGCCTTGGAGACCCAGTACTTC
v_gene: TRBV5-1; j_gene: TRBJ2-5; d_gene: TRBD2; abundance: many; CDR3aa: CASSSGTSGGETQYF; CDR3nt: TGTGCCAGCTCATCCGGGACTAGCGGAGGAGAGACCCAGTACTTC
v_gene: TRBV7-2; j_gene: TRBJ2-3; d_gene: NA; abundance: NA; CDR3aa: CASSWGLNTDTQYF; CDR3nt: TGTGCCAGCAGCTGGGGACTGAACACAGATACGCAGTATTTT
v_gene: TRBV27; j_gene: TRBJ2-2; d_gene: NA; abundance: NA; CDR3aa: CASRGQFEAGELFF; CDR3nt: TGTGCCAGTAGAGGACAGTTCGAGGCCGGGGAGCTGTTTTTT
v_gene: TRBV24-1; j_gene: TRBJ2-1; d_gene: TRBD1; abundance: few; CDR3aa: CATSDSSGGRYNEQFF; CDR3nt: TGTGCCACCAGTGACTCCTCAGGGGGCAGGTACAATGAGCAGTTCTTC
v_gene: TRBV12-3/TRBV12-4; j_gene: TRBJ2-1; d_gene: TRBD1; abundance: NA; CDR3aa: CASSRQGAMKGFDEQFF; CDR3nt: TGTGCCAGCAGTCGACAGGGGGCGATGAAGGGATTCGATGAGCAGTTCTTC
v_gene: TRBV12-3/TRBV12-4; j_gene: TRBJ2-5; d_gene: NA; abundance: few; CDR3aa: CASSYRGVRETQYF; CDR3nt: TGTGCCAGCAGTTACCGTGGGGTAAGGGAGACCCAGTACTTC
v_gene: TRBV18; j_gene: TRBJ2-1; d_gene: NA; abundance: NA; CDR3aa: CASSPNSRDEQFF; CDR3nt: TGTGCCAGCTCACCTAATTCTAGGGATGAGCAGTTCTTC
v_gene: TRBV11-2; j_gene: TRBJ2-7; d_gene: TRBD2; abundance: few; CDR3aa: CASSKAGTSGSYEQYF; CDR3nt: TGTGCCAGCAGCAAGGCCGGGACTAGCGGCTCCTACGAGCAGTACTTC
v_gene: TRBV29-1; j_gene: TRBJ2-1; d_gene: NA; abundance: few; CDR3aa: CSVYRGGGNEQFF; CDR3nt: TGCAGCGTATACAGGGGGGGAGGGAATGAGCAGTTCTTC
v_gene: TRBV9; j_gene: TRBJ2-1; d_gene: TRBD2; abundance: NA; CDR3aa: CASSVGGTSGIGEQFF; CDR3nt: TGTGCCAGCAGCGTAGGCGGGACTAGCGGGATAGGTGAGCAGTTCTTC
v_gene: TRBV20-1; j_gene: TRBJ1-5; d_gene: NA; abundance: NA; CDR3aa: CSARDPVLSNQPQHF; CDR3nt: TGCAGTGCTAGAGACCCTGTTTTAAGCAATCAGCCCCAGCATTTT
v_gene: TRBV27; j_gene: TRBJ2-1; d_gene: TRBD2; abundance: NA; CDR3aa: CASSSQGTSGRSEFF; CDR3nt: TGTGCCAGCAGTTCTCAGGGGACTAGCGGGAGATCGGAGTTCTTC
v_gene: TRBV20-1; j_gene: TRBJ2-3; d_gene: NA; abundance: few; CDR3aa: CSARGRGGTDTQYF; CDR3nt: TGCAGTGCTAGAGGGAGGGGGGGCACAGATACGCAGTATTTT
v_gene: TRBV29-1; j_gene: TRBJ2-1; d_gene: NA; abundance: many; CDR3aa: CGGSSSYNEQFF; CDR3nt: TGCGGGGGGTCCAGCTCCTACAATGAGCAGTTCTTC
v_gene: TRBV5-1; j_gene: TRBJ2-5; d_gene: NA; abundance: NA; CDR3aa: CASSLVAGRETQYF; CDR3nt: TGCGCCAGCAGCTTGGTGGCAGGGAGAGAGACCCAGTACTTC
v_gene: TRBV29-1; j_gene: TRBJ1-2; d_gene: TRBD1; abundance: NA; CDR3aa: CSVAGTDYNYGYTF; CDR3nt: TGCAGCGTGGCCGGGACAGACTATAACTATGGCTACACCTTC
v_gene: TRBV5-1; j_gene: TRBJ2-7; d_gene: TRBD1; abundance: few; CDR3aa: CASSVNRGNEQYF; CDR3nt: TGCGCCAGCAGCGTCAACAGGGGAAACGAGCAGTACTTC
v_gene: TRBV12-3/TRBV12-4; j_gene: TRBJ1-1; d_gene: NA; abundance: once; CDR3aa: CASTPVQGRNTEAFF; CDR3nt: TGTGCCAGCACCCCGGTTCAGGGCCGGAACACTGAAGCTTTCTTT